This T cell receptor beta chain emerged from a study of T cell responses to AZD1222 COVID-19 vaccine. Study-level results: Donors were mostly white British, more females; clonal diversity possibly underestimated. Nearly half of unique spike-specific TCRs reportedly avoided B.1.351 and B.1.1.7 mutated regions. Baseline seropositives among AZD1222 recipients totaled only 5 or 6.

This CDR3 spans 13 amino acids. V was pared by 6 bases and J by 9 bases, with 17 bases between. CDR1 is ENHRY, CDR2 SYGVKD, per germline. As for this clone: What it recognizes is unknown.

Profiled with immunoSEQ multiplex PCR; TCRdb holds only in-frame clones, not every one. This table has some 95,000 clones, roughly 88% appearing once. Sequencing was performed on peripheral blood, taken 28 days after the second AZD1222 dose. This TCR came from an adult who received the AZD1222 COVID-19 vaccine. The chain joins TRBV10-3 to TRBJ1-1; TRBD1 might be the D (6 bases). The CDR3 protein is CAIREESGGQAFF. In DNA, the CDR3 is TGTGCCATCAGAGAGGAGTCGGGGGGGCAAGCTTTCTTT.